The 30 T cell receptor beta chains below were found in one sample sequenced in a study of shared clonotypes between healthy human individuals. Produced via immunoSEQ multiplex PCR; TCRdb's table is partial and in-frame only. Among around 700,000 clones listed, about three quarters were seen once. Sample: memory CD4+ T cells sorted from blood. This sample's subset: CD45RA-negative fraction. These receptors originate from a woman aged 25 to 39 in good health.

The chain recombines TRBV7-6 with TRBJ2-7; D not resolved. CDR1 SGHVS and CDR2 FNYEAQ come from the germline V gene. The CDR3 length is 15 residues. V was clipped by 0 bases and J by 0 bases, with 9 bases between them. CDR3 amino acids: CASSLAFRISYEQYF. The DNA of the CDR3 is TGTGCCAGCAGCTTAGCCTTTCGCATCTCCTACGAGCAGTACTTC.

This chain uses TRBV28 with TRBJ2-7, with D perhaps assigned TRBD1 or TRBD2 (5 bases each). The CDR3 runs to 16 residues. The V end was cut by 8 bases, the J end by 4 bases, with 24 bases between. CDR1 is MDHEN and CDR2 is SYDVKM in the germline V gene. The CDR3, as DNA: TGTGCCAGCCGGAGGACGGTCAGAGGGGTCCTATACGAGCAGTACTTC. As protein: CASRRTVRGVLYEQYF.

The chain recombines TRBV11-1 with TRBJ1-1; D is undetermined. Between the trimmed V and J ends, which lost 4 bases and 1 base, there was a span of 10 bases. Germline values: CDR1 SGHAT, CDR2 FQDESV (reference sequence). The CDR3 sequence is 14 residues long. The CDR3 loop reads CASSSPLGNTEAFF. DNA of the CDR3: TGTGCCAGCAGCTCCCCCCTGGGGAACACTGAAGCTTTCTTT.

The CDR3 here is CASSPPGLAGVEQYF. The DNA for the CDR3 is TGTGCCAGCTCACCACCGGGACTAGCGGGAGTCGAGCAGTACTTC. The rearrangement uses TRBV18 and TRBJ2-7, with 14 nucleotides matching TRBD2. This CDR3 is built from 15 residues. CDR1 is KGHSH, CDR2 LQKENI, per germline. J lost 6 bases, V lost 0 bases, and 1 base had no gene match.

This rearrangement joins TRBV30 to TRBJ1-3; D is unresolved. The length of the CDR3 is 13 residues. The V and J ends lost 0 bases and 0 bases respectively, with 3 bases between them. From germline, CDR1 is GTSNPN and CDR2 SVGIG (reference sequence). Written as DNA, the CDR3 is TGTGCCTGGAGTGTCATCTCTGGAAACACCATATATTTT. Its translation is CAWSVISGNTIYF. The complete variable domain, with remaining parts taken from reference TRBV30 and TRBJ1-3, reads SQTIHQWPATLVQPVGSPLSLECTVEGTSNPNLYWYRQAAGRGLQLLFYSVGIGQISSEVPQNLSASRPQDRQFILSSKKLLLSDSGFYLCAWSVISGNTIYFGEGSWLTVV.

V usage is TRBV6-1 and J usage is TRBJ2-1; 10 positions agree with TRBD1. This CDR3 region has 15 residues. Trimming removed 6 bases from V and 8 bases from J; junction bases left unmatched: 10. The germline gives CDR1 MNHNS, CDR2 SASEGT. CDR3 nucleotides: TGTGCCAGCAGACTTTCGGGACAGGGGTACCATGAGCAGTTCTTC. This gives the protein CASRLSGQGYHEQFF.

This clone was detected a few times. CDR3 nucleotide sequence: TGTGCCAGCAGCCAAGATAGAATAGGGCAGGGAGTAGAGACGCAGTATTTT. Translation: CASSQDRIGQGVETQYF. This rearrangement joins TRBV4-2 to TRBJ2-3, with D perhaps matching TRBD1 or TRBD2 (5 bases each). The CDR3 sequence is 17 residues long. Per germline, CDR1 LGHNA and CDR2 YNFKEQ. Trimming removed 0 bases at V and 9 bases at J, with 22 bases between.

The chain links TRBV27 to TRBJ2-3, with D hard to call. The CDR3 is 13 amino acids. Trimming took 5 bases from V and 3 from J, leaving 9 bases between them. CDR1 is MNHEY and CDR2 is SMNVEV in the germline V gene (reference sequence). CDR3 nucleotides: TGTGCCAGCAGTCCCTTTCGAACAGATACGCAGTATTTT. Encoded protein: CASSPFRTDTQYF.

This chain joins TRBV16 and TRBJ2-3; 12 bases fit TRBD1. The CDR3 has 17 amino acids. The V gene's germline CDR1 is KGHSY and CDR2 FQNENV. V shed 3 bases and J 1 base; nucleotides not matched to a gene: 5. The CDR3 region has the DNA TGTGCCAGCAGCCATCGGAGGGACAGGGGGCGCACAGATACGCAGTATTTT. The encoded protein is CASSHRRDRGRTDTQYF.

The rearrangement links TRBV6-5 to TRBJ1-1; unclear D gene. This CDR3 spans 15 amino acids. Germline CDR1 reads MNHEY; CDR2 reads SVGAGI. V was trimmed by 6 bases and J by 5 bases, leaving 19 bases between them. The CDR3 reads CASSSTPGGGTEAFF. CDR3 bases: TGTGCCAGCAGCTCTACCCCAGGAGGAGGAACTGAAGCTTTCTTT.

This clone was counted ten times or more. J is TRBJ2-1 and V is TRBV2; 12 nucleotides match TRBD2. Germline V gene data show CDR1 as SNHLY and CDR2 as FYNNEI. This CDR3 has 16 residues. V shed 6 bases, J shed 2 bases, and the junction held 5 bases outside the gene matches. In DNA, the CDR3 is TGTGCCAGCAGGGGGACTAGCGGGCTGGCCTACAATGAGCAGTTCTTC. As protein: CASRGTSGLAYNEQFF. Full variable domain (missing parts from reference TRBV2 and TRBJ2-1): EPEVTQTPSHQVTQMGQEVILRCVPISNHLYFYWYRQILGQKVEFLVSFYNNEISEKSEIFDDQFSVERPDGSNFTLKIRSTKLEDSAMYFCASRGTSGLAYNEQFFGPGTRLTVL.

The chain links TRBV20-1 to TRBJ2-1; D unclear. The CDR3 runs to 10 residues. Germline CDR1 and CDR2: DFQATT and SNEGSKA (reference sequence). The V gene lost 5 bases and the J gene lost 7 bases, with 6 bases spanning the gap. In DNA form, the CDR3 reads TGCAGTGCTTGGGAAAATGAGCAGTTCTTC. Protein: CSAWENEQFF.

This chain connects TRBV4-1 to TRBJ2-1, with 8 bases fitting TRBD2. Trimming took 0 bases from V and 4 from J; bases not matched to a gene: 5. The CDR3 totals 16 residues. Germline-derived CDR1 and CDR2 are MGHRA and YSYEKL. The CDR3 DNA reads TGCGCCAGCAGCCAAGAGTGGCGGGGGGTGTACAATGAGCAGTTCTTC. This encodes CASSQEWRGVYNEQFF.

The rearrangement joins TRBV6-6 to TRBJ1-1; TRBD1 matches 11 bases. Germline V gene lookup returns CDR1 MNHNY and CDR2 SVGAGI (reference sequence). V dropped 5 bases and J dropped 8; count of bases not matched to a gene: 10. The CDR3 is made up of 15 amino acids. This chain's CDR3 is CASSHRDRGAAEAFF. CDR3 nucleotides: TGTGCCAGCAGTCATCGGGACAGGGGGGCCGCCGAAGCTTTCTTT.

The genes are TRBV9 and TRBJ2-5; 9 bases align to TRBD2. V lost 0 bases and J lost 3; bases outside the gene matches: 3. The CDR3 totals 15 residues. The germline V gene encodes CDR1 SGDLS and CDR2 YYNGEE. CDR3 loop: CASSVAPSGKETQYF. Here the CDR3 DNA reads TGTGCCAGCAGCGTAGCTCCTAGCGGGAAAGAGACCCAGTACTTC.

This clone was detected a few times. This chain joins TRBV4-1 and TRBJ1-2; the match to TRBD1 covers 7 bases. The CDR3 has 16 amino acids. The germline CDR1 and CDR2 sequences are MGHRA and YSYEKL. Trimming removed 5 bases from V and 4 bases from J; junction bases left unmatched: 13. The DNA of the CDR3 is TGCGCCAGCAGCACCGCCGGGACAGTCCTTTCCTATGGCTACACCTTC. Translating it yields CASSTAGTVLSYGYTF.

The rearrangement uses TRBV27 and TRBJ2-7; 7 bases align to TRBD2. The germline gives CDR1 MNHEY, CDR2 SMNVEV (reference sequence). J was trimmed by 9 bases and V by 1 base; bases with no gene match: 12. The CDR3 is 15 residues long. The chain's CDR3 is CASSLYSGASGMQYF. The CDR3 DNA is TGTGCCAGCAGTTTATATAGTGGGGCTAGCGGTATGCAGTACTTC.

This clone has more than one count but fewer than ten. The chain is built from TRBV4-2 and TRBJ2-7; D is undetermined. V was cut by 4 bases and J by 6 bases, with 13 bases left in between. CDR3 size: 13 residues. The germline gives CDR1 LGHNA, CDR2 YNFKEQ. CDR3 sequence (DNA): TGTGCCAGCAGCCGTGAGACCCTGGGCGAGCAGTACTTC. This encodes CASSRETLGEQYF.

About this clone itself: Other DNA sequences of this sample code for an identical CDR3. The J gene is TRBJ2-7, the V gene TRBV29-1; the match to TRBD1 covers 8 bases. The CDR3 has 15 amino acids. The germline V gene encodes CDR1 SQVTM and CDR2 ANQGSEA. The V segment lost 1 base and the J segment 3 bases; nucleotides outside the gene matches: 8. The CDR3 nucleotides read TGCAGCGTTGAAGGGCCCGGGACAGGACTCTACGAGCAGTACTTC. Amino acids: CSVEGPGTGLYEQYF.

The rearrangement uses TRBV5-8 and TRBJ2-1; maybe TRBD2 (6 bases). From germline, CDR1 is SGHTS and CDR2 YDEGEE. This CDR3 contains 15 residues. The V and J ends lost 1 base and 6 bases respectively, with 14 bases between them. This CDR3 reads CASSLTVAEINEQFF. DNA for the CDR3: TGTGCCAGCAGCTTGACGGTAGCGGAGATCAATGAGCAGTTCTTC.

The V gene is TRBV5-4, the J gene TRBJ2-5, with TRBD2 matching 11 bases. The CDR3 contains 14 residues. Unmatched junction bases numbered 5, after V lost 5 bases and J lost 5 bases. Looked up from germline, CDR1 is SGHNT and CDR2 is YYREEE (reference sequence). CDR3 loop: CASRGLAAPETQYF. The CDR3 DNA sequence: TGTGCCAGCAGGGGACTAGCGGCCCCGGAGACCCAGTACTTC. Variable domain in full (rest from reference TRBV5-4 and TRBJ2-5): ETGVTQSPTHLIKTRGQQVTLRCSSQSGHNTVSWYQQALGQGPQFIFQYYREEENGRGNFPPRFSGLQFPNYSSELNVNALELDDSALYLCASRGLAAPETQYFGPGTRLLVL.

This clone has a handful of counts. The chain uses TRBV5-4 and TRBJ1-3; weak D call: TRBD1 (5 bases). Per the germline V gene, CDR1 is SGHNT and CDR2 is YYREEE (reference sequence). This CDR3 is built from 13 residues. Deletions cut 2 bases from V and 5 bases from J, with 8 bases between. DNA for the CDR3: TGTGCCAGCAGCTTTGACAGACGAAACACCATATATTTT. This codes for CASSFDRRNTIYF.

In its sample, this clone was seen once. The CDR3 DNA reads as TGTGCCAGCAGTGCCGGGACAGGGTCCTACTATGGCTACACCTTC. Translation gives CASSAGTGSYYGYTF. This rearrangement joins TRBV5-4 to TRBJ1-2; 9 bases align to TRBD1. Germline V gene sequence: CDR1 SGHNT, CDR2 YYREEE (reference sequence). The CDR3 has 15 residues. V dropped 5 bases and J dropped 3; count of bases not matched to a gene: 8.

This clone was recorded only once. This chain connects TRBV5-1 to TRBJ2-3; D possibly matches TRBD1 or TRBD2 (5 bases each). V was clipped by 3 bases and J by 0 bases, with 14 bases between them. CDR1 is SGHRS and CDR2 is YFSETQ in the germline V gene. The CDR3 covers 16 residues. The CDR3 bases are TGCGCCAGCAGCTCGGGGACCTCGTGGAGCACAGATACGCAGTATTTT. The encoded protein is CASSSGTSWSTDTQYF.

This clone was observed a handful of times. V and J are TRBV28 and TRBJ2-1; D unresolved. The V and J ends lost 5 bases and 10 bases respectively, with 15 bases between them. Germline-derived CDR1 and CDR2 are MDHEN and SYDVKM. The CDR3 extends over 13 amino acids. CDR3 in amino acids: CASSRTLHWEQFF. The CDR3, as DNA: TGTGCCAGCAGTCGGACCCTCCATTGGGAGCAGTTCTTC.

This clone has a handful of counts. V gene TRBV25-1 combines with J gene TRBJ1-1, with no clear D. Per the germline V gene, CDR1 is MGHDK and CDR2 is SYGVNS. The V and J ends lost 3 bases and 9 bases respectively, with 14 bases between them. The CDR3 consists of 13 residues. CDR3 in amino acids: CASSEVGGEKAFF. The CDR3 DNA is TGTGCCAGCAGTGAGGTTGGCGGGGAAAAAGCTTTCTTT.

As for this clone: Different DNA sequences within this sample yield the same CDR3. The V gene is TRBV18, the J gene TRBJ1-2; D gene unclear. The germline V and J ends were trimmed by 2 bases and 4 bases, with 2 bases remaining between them. This CDR3 has 11 residues. CDR1 and CDR2 (germline): KGHSH, LQKENI. Written as DNA, the CDR3 is TGTGCCAGCTCACCAGGCTATGGCTACACCTTC. It specifies CASSPGYGYTF.

This clone was seen more than once but under ten times. The chain uses TRBV4-1 and TRBJ2-7; 7 bases fit TRBD2. Unmatched junction bases numbered 15, after V lost 0 bases and J lost 4 bases. The CDR3 is 18 residues long. CDR1 is MGHRA and CDR2 is YSYEKL in the germline V gene. This CDR3 is CASSQEPSLGTIPYEQYF. The CDR3 nucleotides read TGCGCCAGCAGCCAAGAACCCTCCCTCGGGACTATCCCATACGAGCAGTACTTC.

The CDR3 bases are TGCAGCGTTTTCGGACAGGAGAACTATGGCTACACCTTC. Translation: CSVFGQENYGYTF. This chain connects TRBV29-1 to TRBJ1-2; 7 bases are shared with TRBD1. This CDR3 has 13 residues. Germline values: CDR1 SQVTM, CDR2 ANQGSEA. Trimming cost V 5 bases and J 2 bases; bases outside gene matches: 5.

The chain recombines TRBV11-2 with TRBJ2-2; 7 bases match TRBD1. CDR1 and CDR2 (germline): SGHAT, FQNNGV. After removal of 3 bases from V and 4 bases from J, the junction contained 8 bases not matched to a gene. The CDR3 contains 16 residues. The CDR3 spells CASSFPTGSSTGELFF. CDR3 sequence (DNA): TGTGCCAGCAGCTTCCCGACAGGGAGTAGCACCGGGGAGCTGTTTTTT.